A single sample is the source of the 29 T cell receptor beta chains below, sequenced in a study of shared clonotypes between healthy human individuals. Some clones are missing from TCRdb's copy, which holds only in-frame ones; the method was immunoSEQ multiplex PCR. This sample has 450,000 to 600,000 clones, with 70% to 80% found just once. The source material was PBMCs. All receptors derive from a middle-aged woman in good health. Some clones in this sample may be carry-over from other donors' samples.

For this clone: Compared with germline, one end of the junction differs, possibly owing to a read error. Other nucleotide sequences in the sample specify the same CDR3. This chain joins TRBV28 and TRBJ1-1, with 7 bases matching TRBD1. This CDR3 region has 14 residues. The germline gives CDR1 MDHEN, CDR2 SYDVKM. The CDR3 region has the DNA TGTGCCAGCGCTACCTTGGGACAGCCCACTGAAGCTTTCTTC. Residues: CASATLGQPTEAFF.

For this clone: A clone one base away is much larger, so this may be a read error. Within the sample, other DNA sequences also encode this same CDR3. This chain joins TRBV5-1 and TRBJ2-3, with 7 bases aligning to TRBD1. V gave up 0 bases and J gave up 6 bases; unmatched junction bases: 4. The CDR3 spans 14 residues. Germline CDR1 and CDR2: SGHRS and YFSETQ. Here the CDR3 DNA reads TGCGCCAGCAGCTTGGGACAGGGAGCTGATACGCAGTATTTT. Protein product: CASSLGQGADTQYF.

The chain recombines TRBV4-1 with TRBJ2-3; 10 bases line up with TRBD2. The junction had 2 bases not matched to a gene; V was cut back by 2 bases and J by 0 bases. The CDR3 has 16 amino acids. Germline V gene lookup returns CDR1 MGHRA and CDR2 YSYEKL. The CDR3 here is CASSQIAGGSTDTQYF. In nucleotides, the CDR3 is TGCGCCAGCAGCCAAATAGCGGGAGGTAGCACAGATACGCAGTATTTT.

This chain joins TRBV9 and TRBJ2-1; 14 bases fit TRBD2. Trimming cost V 0 bases and J 5 bases; bases outside gene matches: 7. Germline V lookup: CDR1 SGDLS, CDR2 YYNGEE. CDR3 length: 18 residues. The CDR3 nucleotides read TGTGCCAGCAGCGTAGGGACTAGCGGGAGGCCCTGGGACAATGAGCAGTTCTTC. Translation gives CASSVGTSGRPWDNEQFF. Filled out from reference TRBV9 and TRBJ2-1, the complete variable domain reads DSGVTQTPKHLITATGQRVTLRCSPRSGDLSVYWYQQSLDQGLQFLIQYYNGEERAKGNILERFSAQQFPDLHSELNLSSLELGDSALYFCASSVGTSGRPWDNEQFFGPGTRLTVL.

To note about this clone: Since a far larger clone is one base different, this is likely a read error. The CDR3 DNA reads TGTGCCACCAACGGGGCCGATAGCAATCAGCCCCAGCATTTT. Amino acid sequence: CATNGADSNQPQHF. The chain employs TRBV5-4 and TRBJ1-5; TRBD1 is a possible D gene (5 bases). The CDR3 sequence is 14 residues long. Germline V gene lookup returns CDR1 SGHNT and CDR2 YYREEE (reference sequence). With 9 bases removed from V and 0 bases from J, the gap between germline ends came to 13 bases.

The chain combines TRBV28 with TRBJ1-5; D not certain. This CDR3 contains 15 residues. CDR1 and CDR2 (germline): MDHEN, SYDVKM. V lost 2 bases and J 1 base, leaving 9 bases between the germline ends. The CDR3 nucleotides read TGTGCCAGCAGTTTAGGTTGGTCGAGCAATCAGCCCCAGCATTTT. Its translation is CASSLGWSSNQPQHF.

This clone came up once. The V and J genes are TRBV5-1 and TRBJ1-1, with TRBD1 identical over 9 bases. CDR3 length: 14 amino acids. Looked up from germline, CDR1 is SGHRS and CDR2 is YFSETQ. Losses at the gene ends were 4 bases for V and 4 bases for J; bases not matched to a gene: 5. In DNA form, the CDR3 reads TGCGCCAGCAGCCTGCAGACAGGGGGCACTGAAGCTTTCTTT. This translates into CASSLQTGGTEAFF.

V and J are TRBV6-5 and TRBJ2-6; TRBD1 is a possible D gene (6 bases). Per the germline V gene, CDR1 is MNHEY and CDR2 is SVGAGI. V shed 5 bases and J shed 3 bases, with 11 bases lying between them. This CDR3 contains 15 residues. In nucleotides, the CDR3 is TGTGCCAGCAGTCTAACAGGGATTGGGGCCAACGTCCTGACTTTC. This sequence encodes CASSLTGIGANVLTF.

This clone was counted between two and nine times. The V call is TRBV28, the J call TRBJ2-7, with a tentative D call TRBD2 (6 bases). The CDR3 covers 15 residues. V was cut by 6 bases and J by 3 bases, with 18 bases left in between. The germline gives CDR1 MDHEN, CDR2 SYDVKM. Here the CDR3 DNA reads TGTGCCAGCAGGCCATCTAGCGATAGGGGCTACGAGCAGTACTTC. Its protein product is CASRPSSDRGYEQYF.

CDR3 in amino acids: CASSYRQGGRREQFF. The CDR3 DNA sequence: TGTGCCAGCAGCTACCGACAGGGCGGCCGACGGGAGCAGTTCTTC. V gene TRBV7-2 combines with J gene TRBJ2-1; 7 positions agree with TRBD1. CDR1 SGHTA and CDR2 FQGNSA come from the germline V gene. V was pared by 4 bases and J by 10 bases, with 13 bases of the junction left unmatched. This CDR3 is built from 15 residues.

This clone was observed once. This likely stems from a read error, as it lies one base from a far larger clone. J is TRBJ2-5 and V is TRBV11-2; D unresolved. V lost 3 bases and J lost 1, with 0 bases in between. Looked up from germline, CDR1 is SGHAT and CDR2 is FQNNGV. The CDR3 spans 11 residues. In DNA, the CDR3 is TGTGCCAGCAGCTTCCAAGAGACCCAGTACTTC. Translation gives CASSFQETQYF.

The rearrangement links TRBV28 to TRBJ1-2; tentatively, D is TRBD1 (5 bases). V lost 4 bases to trimming and J lost 3 bases, with 12 bases between them. CDR1 MDHEN and CDR2 SYDVKM come from the germline V gene. The CDR3 totals 14 residues. CDR3 residues: CASSSTGTYYGYTF. The CDR3 bases are TGTGCCAGCAGTTCGACCGGGACGTACTATGGCTACACCTTC.

This chain connects TRBV28 to TRBJ2-3, with 7 nucleotides matching TRBD1. CDR1 and CDR2 (germline): MDHEN, SYDVKM. CDR3 length: 14 amino acids. V lost 6 bases and J lost 6; bases outside the gene matches: 9. The CDR3: CASSPGTAEDTQYF. CDR3 sequence (DNA): TGTGCCAGCAGCCCGGGGACAGCGGAGGATACGCAGTATTTT. The full variable domain, with the rest looked up from reference TRBV28 and TRBJ2-3, is DVKVTQSSRYLVKRTGEKVFLECVQDMDHENMFWYRQDPGLGLRLIYFSYDVKMKEKGDIPEGYSVSREKKERFSLILESASTNQTSMYLCASSPGTAEDTQYFGPGTRLTVL.

This clone was seen just once. J is TRBJ1-2 and V is TRBV28; D may be TRBD1 (6 bases). V shed 6 bases and J shed 6 bases, with 17 bases lying between them. From germline, CDR1 is MDHEN and CDR2 SYDVKM. This CDR3 contains 14 residues. The CDR3 sequence is CASSHREGSDGYTF. The CDR3 region has the DNA TGTGCCAGCAGCCACAGGGAGGGATCGGATGGCTACACCTTC.

At least ten counts were recorded for this clone. The V call is TRBV19, the J call TRBJ2-1; D uncertain. V was pared by 3 bases and J by 5 bases, with 11 bases between. CDR1 is LNHDA and CDR2 is SQIVND in the germline V gene (reference sequence). The CDR3 contains 14 residues. The CDR3: CASSISLQNNEQFF. CDR3 sequence (DNA): TGTGCCAGTAGTATCAGTCTTCAGAACAATGAGCAGTTCTTC.

This clone was seen a few times. The chain combines TRBV6-1 with TRBJ1-3, with D tentatively TRBD1 (6 bases). The germline V gene has CDR1 MNHNS and CDR2 SASEGT. The CDR3 consists of 13 residues. Trimming left V 9 bases short and J 2 bases short, with 11 bases between. CDR3 protein: CASLQGAGNTIYF. The CDR3, as DNA: TGTGCCAGTTTACAGGGAGCTGGAAACACCATATATTTT.

J is TRBJ2-3 and V is TRBV5-1; 11 positions agree with TRBD1. Germline V lookup: CDR1 SGHRS, CDR2 YFSETQ. V dropped 3 bases and J dropped 4; count of bases not matched to a gene: 10. This CDR3 is 17 amino acids long. Here the CDR3 reads CASSSTGTGGKADTQYF. Written as DNA, the CDR3 is TGCGCCAGCAGCTCAACCGGGACAGGGGGGAAGGCAGATACGCAGTATTTT.

V is TRBV5-4 and J is TRBJ2-2; no firm D call. V was clipped by 2 bases and J by 1 base, with 6 bases between them. The germline gives CDR1 SGHNT, CDR2 YYREEE (reference sequence). This CDR3 spans 14 amino acids. In DNA form, the CDR3 reads TGTGCCAGCAGCTTCCGACTGAACACCGGGGAGCTGTTTTTT. This encodes CASSFRLNTGELFF.

The rearrangement joins TRBV10-1 to TRBJ2-5; possible D gene TRBD1, 7 bases. The DNA end is a closer match to TRBJ2-7, so the J assignment may be wrong. In germline, CDR1 is WNHNN, CDR2 SYGVQD (reference sequence). The CDR3 totals 14 residues. The CDR3 region is CASSENLQGGEQYF. Here the CDR3 DNA reads TGCGCCAGCAGTGAGAATCTTCAGGGGGGCGAGCAGTACTTC.

The chain links TRBV5-1 to TRBJ2-2; D ambiguous. Germline loops: CDR1 SGHRS, CDR2 YFSETQ. V gave up 3 bases and J gave up 1 base, with 7 bases separating them. The CDR3 loop spans 14 amino acids. The DNA of the CDR3 is TGCGCCAGCAGCTATTACAAGAACACCGGGGAGCTGTTTTTT. Translated, it gives CASSYYKNTGELFF. Full variable domain (rest looked up from reference TRBV5-1 and TRBJ2-2): KAGVTQTPRYLIKTRGQQVTLSCSPISGHRSVSWYQQTPGQGLQFLFEYFSETQRNKGNFPGRFSGRQFSNSRSEMNVSTLELGDSALYLCASSYYKNTGELFFGEGSRLTVL.

This clone has a handful of counts. V and J are TRBV7-3 and TRBJ1-5; a possible D gene is TRBD1 (6 bases). The germline V gene encodes CDR1 SGHTA and CDR2 FQGTGA. The CDR3 contains 15 residues. V lost 6 bases, J lost 0 bases, and 12 bases lay in between. The CDR3 sequence: CASRPTGPSNQPQHF. DNA of the CDR3: TGTGCCAGCAGACCTACAGGGCCTAGCAATCAGCCCCAGCATTTT.

V is TRBV7-2 and J is TRBJ2-7; D call uncertain. The CDR3 runs 14 residues. Deletions cut 1 base from V and 2 bases from J, with 9 bases between. The germline CDR1 and CDR2 sequences are SGHTA and FQGNSA. CDR3 region: CASSLGSVTYEQYF. The CDR3, as DNA: TGTGCCAGCAGCTTAGGATCGGTGACCTACGAGCAGTACTTC.

CDR3 DNA: TGTGCCTGGAGGGGGGGGCGACTAGCCGATAACTACGAGCAGTACTTC. Translation: CAWRGGRLADNYEQYF. The J gene is TRBJ2-7, the V gene TRBV30, with D possibly being TRBD2 (7 bases). Germline V lookup: CDR1 GTSNPN, CDR2 SVGIG (reference sequence). Trimming removed 3 bases at V and 3 bases at J, with 21 bases between. The CDR3 is 16 amino acids.

This clone was seen more than once but under ten times. The V call is TRBV5-1, the J call TRBJ2-7; D ambiguous. Per the germline V gene, CDR1 is SGHRS and CDR2 is YFSETQ. The CDR3 contains 15 residues. Between the trimmed V and J ends, which lost 3 bases and 0 bases, there was a span of 13 bases. For the CDR3, the DNA is TGCGCCAGCAGCTCCGGAGCGTTCAGCTCCTACGAGCAGTACTTC. It translates to CASSSGAFSSYEQYF.

The chain joins TRBV19 to TRBJ1-1; D perhaps matches TRBD1 (6 bases). Trimming shortened V by 4 bases and J by 0 bases, and 12 bases separated the two germline ends. The germline V gene encodes CDR1 LNHDA and CDR2 SQIVND (reference sequence). The CDR3 length is 15 residues. The CDR3 DNA follows: TGTGCCAGTAGTACCCAGGACAGTATGAACACTGAAGCTTTCTTT. Translating it yields CASSTQDSMNTEAFF.

The chain employs TRBV5-1 and TRBJ2-7; D call uncertain. CDR3 length: 13 residues. Germline V gene data show CDR1 as SGHRS and CDR2 as YFSETQ. V was clipped by 0 bases and J by 5 bases, with 9 bases between them. In DNA form, the CDR3 reads TGCGCCAGCAGCTTGGACCCTGGCAACGAGCAGTACTTC. Its translation: CASSLDPGNEQYF.

V is TRBV7-3 and J is TRBJ2-1; 10 bases agree with TRBD2. With V trimmed by 5 bases and J by 6 bases, 4 bases remained unmatched. CDR3 length: 14 amino acids. Germline V lookup: CDR1 SGHTA, CDR2 FQGTGA. CDR3 nucleotides: TGTGCCAGCAGCCTTCTAGCGGGAGTCAATGAGCAGTTCTTC. It translates to CASSLLAGVNEQFF.

The rearrangement joins TRBV2 to TRBJ2-5; 14 bases line up with TRBD2. The end of the DNA fits TRBJ2-7 better, so the J call may be wrong. CDR1 and CDR2 from the germline V gene are SNHLY and FYNNEI. The CDR3 extends over 18 amino acids. This chain's CDR3 is CASSFQTRLAGGPDEQYF. The CDR3 nucleotides are TGTGCCAGCAGTTTCCAGACCCGACTAGCGGGAGGGCCGGACGAGCAGTACTTC.

This clone has a handful of counts. The chain employs TRBV19 and TRBJ2-2; 7 bases are a match to TRBD1. Losses at the gene ends were 4 bases for V and 6 bases for J; bases not matched to a gene: 8. The CDR3 sequence is 15 residues long. Looked up from germline, CDR1 is LNHDA and CDR2 is SQIVND (reference sequence). CDR3 sequence reads: CASSTDRVGSGELFF. The CDR3 DNA reads as TGTGCCAGTAGTACCGACAGGGTTGGGTCCGGGGAGCTGTTTTTT.